These 32 T cell receptor beta chains were all obtained from the same sample, sequenced in a study of T-cell memory formation after mild COVID-19. TCRdb recomputed calls from the 5' RACE reads with MiXCR, one row per CDR3 protein. Of about 140,000 distinct CDR3 sequences listed, 11% to 15% are singletons. Sequenced sample: PBMCs or a T cell subset sorted from them (not recorded which). The receptors originated from an adult woman who had mild COVID-19 (a few samples of this study predate the infection). Cell type and time point are not known.

This clonotype has a handful of counts. The chain combines TRBV30 with TRBJ1-2, with 7 bases that match TRBD1. The CDR3 is 12 residues long. Unmatched junction bases numbered 9, after V lost 8 bases and J lost 6 bases. The germline V gene encodes CDR1 GTSNPN and CDR2 SVGIG (reference sequence). The CDR3 sequence is CAGTTGANGYTF. The CDR3 DNA reads TGTGCCGGAACAACAGGGGCCAATGGCTACACCTTC.

The CDR3 DNA reads TGTGCCAGCTCCATCCATATAGGGGTTGATAGCTCCTACGAGCAGTACTTC. Protein sequence: CASSIHIGVDSSYEQYF. The chain employs TRBV6-5 and TRBJ2-7, with D possibly TRBD1 on 5 matching bases. Trimming removed 8 bases from V and 0 bases from J, with 23 bases in between. The CDR3 is made up of 17 amino acids. Germline CDR1 is MNHEY and CDR2 is SVGAGI.

The chain uses TRBV4-1 and TRBJ2-1; D is perhaps TRBD2 (5 bases). CDR1 and CDR2 (germline): MGHRA, YSYEKL. CDR3 size: 16 residues. V lost 2 bases and J 1 base, leaving 12 bases between the germline ends. Here the CDR3 reads CASSQPEGGSYNEQFF. CDR3 coding DNA: TGCGCCAGCAGCCAACCTGAGGGTGGTTCCTACAATGAGCAGTTCTTC.

Points on this clonotype: This may be a read error, as it is one base from a much larger clone. This chain links TRBV5-1 with TRBJ1-1; tentative D call: TRBD1 (5 bases). Per germline, CDR1 SGHRS and CDR2 YFSETQ. The CDR3 runs to 15 residues. The CDR3 DNA sequence: TGCGCCAGCAACTTGGCCGCGGCGGGGACCACTGAAGCTTTCTTT. Protein sequence: CASNLAAAGTTEAFF.

V is TRBV20-1 and J is TRBJ1-1; D might be TRBD1 (5 bases). Looked up from germline, CDR1 is DFQATT and CDR2 is SNEGSKA (reference sequence). CDR3 size: 13 residues. Trimming removed 1 base at V and 3 bases at J, with 9 bases between. This CDR3 is CSARGGRHTEAFF. Here the CDR3 DNA reads TGCAGTGCTAGAGGGGGACGGCACACTGAAGCTTTCTTT.

The chain carries TRBV14 and TRBJ2-1, with D perhaps assigned TRBD1 or TRBD2 (5 bases each). The germline V gene encodes CDR1 SGHDN and CDR2 FVKESK. This CDR3 comprises 17 residues. Trimming stripped 0 bases from V and 2 bases from J, with 14 bases between. Here the CDR3 reads CASSQDWDGDTYNEQFF. The CDR3 DNA reads TGTGCCAGCAGCCAAGATTGGGACGGGGATACCTACAATGAGCAGTTCTTC.

The rearrangement links TRBV28 to TRBJ1-3, with D hard to call. V shed 11 bases and J shed 0 bases, with 11 bases lying between them. The V gene's germline CDR1 is MDHEN and CDR2 SYDVKM. CDR3 size: 13 residues. The CDR3 sequence is CASELGSGNTIYF. CDR3 bases: TGTGCCTCCGAACTGGGCTCTGGAAACACCATATATTTT.

The chain employs TRBV11-3 and TRBJ2-1; the D gene is possibly TRBD2 (5 bases). V was clipped by 5 bases and J by 7 bases, with 9 bases between them. This CDR3 contains 12 residues. Looked up from germline, CDR1 is SGHNT and CDR2 is YENEEA. In DNA, the CDR3 is TGTGCCAGCAGCAGGGAGATGAATGAGCAGTTCTTC. It codes for CASSREMNEQFF.

This clonotype appeared many times. The chain links TRBV4-3 to TRBJ2-5, with D possibly being TRBD2 (6 bases). CDR1 is LGHNA, CDR2 YSLEER, per germline. This CDR3 has 13 residues. V was trimmed by 6 bases and J by 3 bases, leaving 11 bases between them. CDR3 sequence reads: CASSPQREETQYF. DNA for the CDR3: TGCGCCAGCAGTCCGCAGCGGGAAGAGACCCAGTACTTC.

This clonotype was seen a handful of times. Relative to the germline gene, one junction end is altered; a read error may explain this. The genes are TRBV11-2 and TRBJ1-1; 7 nucleotides line up with TRBD1. The V gene's germline CDR1 is SGHAT and CDR2 FQNNGV. There are 11 residues in the CDR3. CDR3 nucleotide sequence: TGTGCCAGCAGCCTTGGACAGGAGGCGCGTTTT. Its translation: CASSLGQEARF.

This clonotype appeared a few times. This sequence joins TRBV20-1 and TRBJ2-1, with 10 bases lining up with TRBD2. The germline CDR1 and CDR2 sequences are DFQATT and SNEGSKA (reference sequence). Unmatched junction bases numbered 8, after V lost 5 bases and J lost 1 base. The CDR3 totals 16 residues. In DNA form, the CDR3 reads TGCAGTGCTTTTACTAGCGGGACGGCGTCCTACAATGAGCAGTTCTTC. It yields the protein CSAFTSGTASYNEQFF.

This clonotype was found a few times. The CDR3 here is CASSPLPGQVNTGELFF. DNA of the CDR3: TGTGCCAGCAGCCCCCTCCCGGGACAGGTGAACACCGGGGAGCTGTTTTTT. The chain uses TRBV3-1 and TRBJ2-2; 8 bases are shared with TRBD1. Unmatched junction bases numbered 8, after V lost 4 bases and J lost 1 base. The CDR3 runs 17 residues. The germline CDR1 and CDR2 sequences are LGHDT and YNNKEL (reference sequence). Supplemented by reference TRBV3-1 and TRBJ2-2, the full variable domain reads DTAVSQTPKYLVTQMGNDKSIKCEQNLGHDTMYWYKQDSKKFLKIMFSYNNKELIINETVPNRFSPKSPDKAHLNLHINSLELGDSAVYFCASSPLPGQVNTGELFFGEGSRLTVL.

This clonotype was counted a few times. The chain carries TRBV19 and TRBJ2-1, with TRBD2 as a possible D gene (5 bases). The CDR3 spans 10 residues. Between the trimmed V and J ends, which lost 5 bases and 10 bases, there was a span of 6 bases. The V gene's germline CDR1 is LNHDA and CDR2 SQIVND (reference sequence). The CDR3, as DNA: TGTGCCAGTAGTGCGGGCGAGCAGTTCTTC. It is translated as CASSAGEQFF. The complete variable domain, with remaining parts taken from reference TRBV19 and TRBJ2-1, reads DGGITQSPKYLFRKEGQNVTLSCEQNLNHDAMYWYRQDPGQGLRLIYYSQIVNDFQKGDIAEGYSVSREKKESFPLTVTSAQKNPTAFYLCASSAGEQFFGPGTRLTVL.

V usage is TRBV2 and J usage is TRBJ2-2; no clear D. Germline V CDR1 and CDR2: SNHLY, FYNNEI. The CDR3 runs 10 residues. Trimming removed 6 bases at V and 9 bases at J, with 5 bases between. This chain's CDR3 is CASSRRELFF. The CDR3 nucleotides read TGTGCCAGCAGCCGTAGGGAGCTGTTTTTT.

The chain carries TRBV9 and TRBJ2-2; TRBD2 matches at 8 bases. The V gene's germline CDR1 is SGDLS and CDR2 YYNGEE. The CDR3 runs 16 residues. The junction had 9 bases not matched to a gene; V was cut back by 0 bases and J by 8 bases. The CDR3 region has the DNA TGTGCCAGCAGCGTAGCTTGGAGCGGGAGATCGGGGGAGCTGTTTTTT. Translating it yields CASSVAWSGRSGELFF.

In this sample, this clonotype turned up many times. The chain links TRBV20-1 to TRBJ1-4; D not resolved. V lost 0 bases and J lost 5, with 10 bases in between. The CDR3 runs 14 residues. Per the germline V gene, CDR1 is DFQATT and CDR2 is SNEGSKA (reference sequence). CDR3 residues: CSARDQQSNEKLFF. The CDR3 DNA follows: TGCAGTGCTAGAGATCAACAGTCAAATGAAAAACTGTTTTTT.

The sample holds one count of this clonotype. The V gene is TRBV4-1, the J gene TRBJ2-3; 11 nucleotides match TRBD2. This CDR3 is built from 17 residues. Looked up from germline, CDR1 is MGHRA and CDR2 is YSYEKL. Trimming cost V 4 bases and J 1 base; bases outside gene matches: 7. The CDR3 here is CASSPAPGLAGTDTQYF. Here the CDR3 DNA reads TGCGCCAGCAGCCCGGCCCCGGGACTAGCGGGCACAGATACGCAGTATTTT.

The DNA of the CDR3 is TGTGCCAGCAGCTTCCGACTAGCGGGAGGGCCTGGGGTTTGGGAGCAGTACTTC. This codes for CASSFRLAGGPGVWEQYF. The chain recombines TRBV13 with TRBJ2-7; 14 nucleotides align to TRBD2. With 3 bases clipped from V and 7 bases from J, the junction kept 14 bases outside the gene matches. The germline gives CDR1 PRHDT, CDR2 FYEKMQ (reference sequence). The CDR3 consists of 18 residues. The full variable domain, with the rest looked up from reference TRBV13 and TRBJ2-7, is AAGVIQSPRHLIKEKRETATLKCYPIPRHDTVYWYQQGPGQDPQFLISFYEKMQSDKGSIPDRFSAQQFSDYHSELNMSSLELGDSALYFCASSFRLAGGPGVWEQYFGPGTRLTVT.

The J gene is TRBJ1-2, the V gene TRBV4-2, with D possibly matching TRBD1 (6 bases). In germline, CDR1 is LGHNA, CDR2 YNFKEQ. Trimming left V 1 base short and J 7 bases short, with 16 bases between. The length of the CDR3 is 15 residues. In nucleotides, the CDR3 is TGTGCCAGCAGCCAAGGACAGGTGGGAGGAGTTGGCTACACCTTC. As protein: CASSQGQVGGVGYTF.

This clonotype was seen only a few times. The rearrangement joins TRBV24-1 to TRBJ1-1; D unclear. The CDR3 has 13 amino acids. The V gene's germline CDR1 is KGHDR and CDR2 SFDVKD. Deletions cut 4 bases from V and 7 bases from J, with 12 bases between. Here the CDR3 DNA reads TGTGCCACCAGTGACCCCTGGACGGATGAAGCTTTCTTT. This translates into CATSDPWTDEAFF.

Regarding this clonotype: At one end the junction does not follow the germline gene, possibly because of a read error. The chain has TRBV3-1 and TRBJ2-3; D may be TRBD1 (5 bases). This CDR3 contains 13 residues. Germline assignment: CDR1 LGHDT and CDR2 YNNKEL (reference sequence). Here the CDR3 reads CASSQARVAGQNF. The CDR3 bases are TGTGCCAGCAGCCAAGCAAGGGTGGCAGGGCAAAATTTT.

The chain recombines TRBV18 with TRBJ1-1, with D tentatively TRBD1 (6 bases). Germline V CDR1 and CDR2: KGHSH, LQKENI. With 0 bases removed from V and 0 bases from J, the gap between germline ends came to 8 bases. The CDR3 is 15 amino acids. CDR3 sequence (DNA): TGTGCCAGCTCACCACCGCAGGGGCTGAACACTGAAGCTTTCTTT. It codes for CASSPPQGLNTEAFF.

This clonotype appeared a few times. The chain uses TRBV20-1 and TRBJ2-3; 11 bases are shared with TRBD2. The CDR3 spans 13 residues. The ends lost 6 bases at V and 3 bases at J; junction bases unmatched: 2. Germline V gene lookup returns CDR1 DFQATT and CDR2 SNEGSKA (reference sequence). The DNA for the CDR3 is TGCAGTGCGAGGACTAGCGGGACAGATACGCAGTATTTT. It codes for CSARTSGTDTQYF.

In this sample, this clonotype turned up a few times. The CDR3 spells CASSFRRSYEQYF. DNA of the CDR3: TGTGCCAGCAGCTTCAGGCGATCCTACGAGCAGTACTTC. The J gene is TRBJ2-7, the V gene TRBV5-6; D call uncertain. The ends were cut back, 2 bases at V and 1 base at J, with 7 bases in the middle. Germline V gene data show CDR1 as SGHDT and CDR2 as YYEEEE. This CDR3 is 13 amino acids long.

The chain joins TRBV12-5 to TRBJ1-1; 9 bases agree with TRBD1. Germline loops: CDR1 LGHNT, CDR2 FRNRAP. Unmatched junction bases numbered 5, after V lost 0 bases and J lost 6 bases. This CDR3 comprises 15 residues. The CDR3 spells CASGLVGQGSAEAFF. The CDR3 DNA reads TGTGCTAGTGGTTTGGTCGGACAGGGGTCAGCTGAAGCTTTCTTT.

About this clonotype itself: One end of the junction is discordant with germline, which a read error may explain. The V call is TRBV15, the J call TRBJ1-1; maybe TRBD1 (5 bases). CDR1 LNHNV and CDR2 YYDKDF come from the germline V gene (reference sequence). The CDR3 runs to 14 residues. CDR3 coding DNA: TGTGACACCAGCAGAGGAGGTGGGGGCACTGAAGCTTTCTTT. Its protein product is CDTSRGGGGTEAFF. The variable domain in full, with the rest retrieved from reference TRBV15 and TRBJ1-1, is DAMVIQNPRYQVTQFGKPVTLSCSQTLNHNVMYWYQQKSSQAPKLLFHYYDKDFNNEADTPDNFQSRRPNTSFCFLDIRSPGLGDTAMYLCDTSRGGGGTEAFFGQGTRLTVV.

This clonotype was observed a few times. DNA for the CDR3: TGTGCCTGGAGGACAGGCTATGGCTACACCTTC. Its protein product is CAWRTGYGYTF. The chain has TRBV30 and TRBJ1-2, with TRBD1 as a possible D gene (6 bases). Trimming removed 3 bases at V and 4 bases at J, with 6 bases between. CDR3 length: 11 residues. Germline CDR1 reads GTSNPN; CDR2 reads SVGIG (reference sequence). Based on the CDR3 plus reference TRBV30 and TRBJ1-2, the full variable domain is SQTIHQWPATLVQPVGSPLSLECTVEGTSNPNLYWYRQAAGRGLQLLFYSVGIGQISSEVPQNLSASRPQDRQFILSSKKLLLSDSGFYLCAWRTGYGYTFGSGTRLTVV.

The chain uses TRBV4-1 and TRBJ2-2; D not certain. V dropped 3 bases and J dropped 9 bases, with 14 bases sitting between them. Germline loops: CDR1 MGHRA, CDR2 YSYEKL. The CDR3 consists of 14 residues. CDR3 amino acids: CASSQPTAIRELFF. In DNA form, the CDR3 reads TGCGCCAGCAGCCAGCCTACCGCTATCCGGGAGCTGTTTTTT.

V gene TRBV2 combines with J gene TRBJ2-7; 11 bases are a match to TRBD1. Germline V gene data show CDR1 as SNHLY and CDR2 as FYNNEI. V trimming: 6 bases; J trimming: 0 bases; junction bases outside the gene matches: 4. CDR3 length: 15 amino acids. CDR3 coding DNA: TGTGCCAGCAGGGACGGACAGGGGGCCTCCTACGAGCAGTACTTC. Its protein product is CASRDGQGASYEQYF.

This clonotype showed up just a few times. The rearrangement uses TRBV7-9 and TRBJ2-7; 10 bases are a match to TRBD1. This CDR3 spans 15 amino acids. CDR1 is SEHNR, CDR2 FQNEAQ, per germline (reference sequence). With 5 bases clipped from V and 1 base from J, the junction kept 5 bases outside the gene matches. CDR3 nucleotides: TGTGCCAGCAGCCGCCGGGACAGGGGTTCCTACGAGCAGTACTTC. Protein: CASSRRDRGSYEQYF.

Only a few counts were recorded for this clonotype. The chain joins TRBV5-8 to TRBJ1-3; D is unresolved. The germline V gene has CDR1 SGHTS and CDR2 YDEGEE. The CDR3 length is 14 residues. V lost 1 base to trimming and J lost 2 bases, with 7 bases between them. CDR3 sequence reads: CASSLRSTGNTIYF. The CDR3 nucleotides are TGTGCCAGCAGCTTGCGGTCTACTGGAAACACCATATATTTT.

The chain has TRBV6-5 and TRBJ2-3, with 14 bases lining up with TRBD2. J gave up 4 bases and V 5 bases, and 2 bases lay outside the gene matches. Germline lookup yields CDR1 MNHEY and CDR2 SVGAGI. This CDR3 is built from 15 residues. CDR3 protein: CASSQTSGRADTQYF. CDR3 in DNA: TGTGCCAGCAGTCAGACTAGCGGGAGGGCAGATACGCAGTATTTT.